This passage covers 18 T cell receptor beta chains from one sample sequenced in a study of shared clonotypes between healthy human individuals. Libraries were prepared by immunoSEQ multiplex PCR; TCRdb keeps only in-frame clonotypes and omits some of them. The table shows under 650,000 clones, with about 96% occurring only once. The specimen sequenced was naive CD4+ T cells sorted from blood. This sample's subset: CD45RA+ positively selected. Receptors were obtained from a woman under 40 in good health.

The genes are TRBV6-5 and TRBJ1-1; the match to TRBD1 covers 7 bases. Germline trimming cut 2 bases from V and 6 bases from J; bases unmatched to any gene: 3. Germline CDR1 is MNHEY and CDR2 is SVGAGI. This CDR3 spans 13 amino acids. The CDR3 DNA sequence: TGTGCCAGCAGTTACCCGGGACAGCCTGAAGCTTTCTTT. Translated, it gives CASSYPGQPEAFF.

The DNA of the CDR3 is TGTGCCAGCAGTTACCCCCCTAGGACAGGGGGCACTGAAGCTTTCTTT. This codes for CASSYPPRTGGTEAFF. The chain uses TRBV28 and TRBJ1-1; 10 nucleotides agree with TRBD1. Germline V gene data show CDR1 as MDHEN and CDR2 as SYDVKM. CDR3 length: 16 residues. V shed 4 bases, J shed 4 bases, and the junction held 9 bases outside the gene matches.

Comment on this clone: The identical CDR3 is also encoded by other nucleotide sequences in the sample. CDR3 nucleotides: TGTGCCAGCAGCCGGGGGACTGAAGCTTTCTTT. Amino acid sequence: CASSRGTEAFF. The chain couples TRBV6-5 to TRBJ1-1; D may be TRBD1 (5 bases). Trimming cost V 6 bases and J 5 bases, with 7 bases left between them. CDR1 is MNHEY, CDR2 SVGAGI, per germline. This CDR3 spans 11 amino acids.

The CDR3 region has the DNA TGCGCCAGCAGCTACGCACAGGAGCAGTACTTC. Encoded protein: CASSYAQEQYF. The V and J genes are TRBV5-1 and TRBJ2-7; no firm D call. Between the trimmed V and J ends, which lost 3 bases and 7 bases, there was a span of 8 bases. CDR3 length: 11 amino acids. Germline V gene sequence: CDR1 SGHRS, CDR2 YFSETQ.

The chain uses TRBV2 and TRBJ2-5, with 7 bases lining up with TRBD2. The end of the DNA aligns better with TRBJ2-7, so the J call may be wrong. This CDR3 has 13 amino acids. Per the germline V gene, CDR1 is SNHLY and CDR2 is FYNNEI. This CDR3 is CASSGGRSAEQYF. In DNA, the CDR3 is TGTGCCAGCAGTGGCGGGAGAAGCGCCGAGCAGTACTTC.

The V and J genes are TRBV11-3 and TRBJ1-1; no firm D call. Between the trimmed V and J ends, which lost 3 bases and 4 bases, there was a span of 15 bases. This CDR3 has 15 residues. In germline, CDR1 is SGHNT, CDR2 YENEEA. CDR3 protein: CASSFHSSPPTEAFF. The CDR3 DNA reads as TGTGCCAGCAGCTTTCACAGCTCACCCCCCACTGAAGCTTTCTTT.

The chain uses TRBV9 and TRBJ1-1; the D gene is possibly TRBD1 (5 bases). This CDR3 has 16 residues. Germline V gene data show CDR1 as SGDLS and CDR2 as YYNGEE. Trimming removed 4 bases from V and 4 bases from J, with 20 bases in between. The CDR3 DNA follows: TGTGCCAGCAGCCCCAACGTGGGGGTAGGGATCACTGAAGCTTTCTTT. Its translation: CASSPNVGVGITEAFF.

This clone was observed a single time. This chain connects TRBV6-6 to TRBJ2-1; maybe TRBD2 (5 bases). Germline assignment: CDR1 MNHNY and CDR2 SVGAGI (reference sequence). The CDR3 contains 16 residues. V lost 5 bases, J lost 1 base, and 15 bases lay in between. The CDR3 sequence: CASSTPSGESYNEQFF. The CDR3 DNA follows: TGTGCCAGCAGTACCCCATCCGGGGAGTCCTACAATGAGCAGTTCTTC.

The chain carries TRBV7-2 and TRBJ1-2; no reliable D call. V was shortened by 5 bases and J by 8 bases, with 9 bases between the two germline ends. This CDR3 has 11 residues. Germline V gives CDR1 SGHTA, CDR2 FQGNSA. The CDR3 region has the DNA TGTGCCAGCAGCCCGACACTCGGCTACACCTTC. As protein: CASSPTLGYTF.

The V and J genes are TRBV28 and TRBJ2-7, with D possibly matching TRBD1 (6 bases). The CDR3 consists of 15 residues. Trimming took 6 bases from V and 0 from J, leaving 15 bases between them. Germline values: CDR1 MDHEN, CDR2 SYDVKM. The CDR3 reads CASSTTTGSSYEQYF. The CDR3, as DNA: TGTGCCAGCAGCACAACGACAGGAAGCTCCTACGAGCAGTACTTC.

This rearrangement joins TRBV10-3 to TRBJ1-1; D not certain. This CDR3 has 14 amino acids. CDR1 and CDR2 (germline): ENHRY, SYGVKD. The V and J ends lost 8 bases and 4 bases respectively, with 17 bases between them. The CDR3 loop is CAIRNNAQVTEAFF. The CDR3 DNA reads TGTGCCATCCGCAACAACGCTCAGGTCACTGAAGCTTTCTTT.

This CDR3 reads CASSLIFVRQAYNSPLHF. In DNA form, the CDR3 reads TGTGCCAGCAGTTTAATTTTCGTAAGACAGGCCTATAATTCACCCCTCCACTTT. The gene calls are TRBV28 and TRBJ1-6; possibly TRBD1 for D (6 bases). In germline, CDR1 is MDHEN, CDR2 SYDVKM. Trimming took 2 bases from V and 2 from J, leaving 16 bases between them. The CDR3 has 18 residues.

The chain is built from TRBV2 and TRBJ1-5, with D perhaps matching TRBD1 (5 bases). CDR1 and CDR2 (germline): SNHLY, FYNNEI. The CDR3 loop spans 15 amino acids. Trimming stripped 4 bases from V and 4 bases from J, with 14 bases between. The CDR3 DNA reads as TGTGCCAGCAGTGGTTGGGGGGGAAGGAATCAGCCCCAGCATTTT. Encoded protein: CASSGWGGRNQPQHF.

The J gene is TRBJ1-4, the V gene TRBV18, with 7 bases that match TRBD1. V lost 6 bases, J lost 7 bases, and 8 bases stayed unmatched. This CDR3 has 14 residues. CDR1 and CDR2 (germline): KGHSH, LQKENI. The CDR3 DNA is TGTGCCAGCTCTCGGGACAGATCGAGTGAAAAACTGTTTTTT. This sequence encodes CASSRDRSSEKLFF.

This clone showed up just once. The chain couples TRBV9 to TRBJ2-1; TRBD2 matches at 9 bases. Germline CDR1 reads SGDLS; CDR2 reads YYNGEE. J lost 7 bases, V lost 0 bases, and 5 bases had no gene match. The CDR3 is made up of 15 amino acids. The CDR3 DNA follows: TGTGCCAGCAGCGTAGATGCGGGAGGGTCGAATGAGCAGTTCTTC. It specifies CASSVDAGGSNEQFF.

The chain links TRBV9 to TRBJ1-1; D is ambiguous. The CDR3 spans 14 residues. Germline-derived CDR1 and CDR2 are SGDLS and YYNGEE. Trimming pared 1 base from V and 0 bases from J, leaving 7 bases between. The CDR3 protein is CASSVNSMNTEAFF. The CDR3 DNA is TGTGCCAGCAGCGTAAACTCCATGAACACTGAAGCTTTCTTT.

This chain connects TRBV28 to TRBJ1-5; 9 positions agree with TRBD1. V lost 6 bases and J lost 11; bases outside the gene matches: 14. The CDR3 spans 15 residues. Germline CDR1 reads MDHEN; CDR2 reads SYDVKM. The CDR3 reads CASRTPGQGARAQHF. The CDR3 coding sequence is TGTGCCAGCAGGACCCCGGGACAGGGCGCCAGGGCCCAGCATTTT.

This chain links TRBV21-1 with TRBJ1-4. TRBV21-1 is deemed a pseudogene. This CDR3 spans 19 amino acids. CDR3 nucleotide sequence: TGTGCCAGCAGCAAAGACGGAGGGGGGCAGGGGTTACCTAATGAAAAACTGTTTTTT. Translated: CASSKDGGGQGLPNEKLFF.